This TCR beta chain was obtained from a study of blood T cell repertoires in COVID-19. At the level of the study: Samples representing acute and convalescent COVID-19 were sourced from the United States, Italy and Spain. The analysed material was cDNA or gDNA that came from T cells, B-cell-depleted T cells, or PBMCs.

Per germline, CDR1 LGHNT and CDR2 FRNRAP. Unmatched junction bases numbered 16, after V lost 1 base and J lost 1 base. This CDR3 contains 20 residues. In the original analysis: How many nucleated cells were present was estimated from reference gene primer amplification. TCRdb's copy holds only in-frame clones and misses some; the assay was immunoSEQ multiplex PCR. The DNA gave D and trimming, while V, J and clone size come from that table. The sample includes 110,000 or so clones, just under 90% of them seen just once. The sample consisted of peripheral blood. This sequence originates from a woman between 50 and 59 years old with acute or convalescent COVID-19. The chain links TRBV12-5 to TRBJ2-3; 8 bases map to TRBD2. CDR3 residues: CASGLAQRGLSPLGTDTQYF. The CDR3 nucleotides are TGTGCTAGTGGTTTGGCTCAGCGGGGGCTATCCCCCCTAGGCACAGATACGCAGTATTTT.